Described below is a single TCR beta chain sequence and its context. What it recognizes is unknown. Phenotypically, naive CD8+ T cells corresponded to CD45RO-CCR7+CD27+CD95-. 5' RACE with UMI labels generated the TRB cDNA libraries. For each CDR3 protein, TCRdb gives one entry from its re-call of the 5' RACE reads, without DNA. The table lists around 56,000 distinct CDR3 sequences. The sample belongs to a study of CXCR3-negative and CXCR3-positive naive CD8 T cells. Study summary: Some 150 million TRB reads were obtained overall (about 1.5 +/- 0.3 million per library).

Study outcomes and limitations: Similarly elevated diversity marked both naive subsets, with memory CD8+ cells showing far lower diversity. Naive cells positive for CXCR3 carried more hydrophobic TRB CDR3s than CXCR3-negative ones.

This clonotype originated in a human donor in good health. Some clones in this sample may be carry-over from other donors' samples. The sample taken for sequencing was naive CXCR3- CD8+ T cells from blood. As to subset: CD45RO-CCR7+CD27+CD95- naive CD8+ T cells lacking CXCR3 (TNR3-).

The CDR3 is CSVEDTQAPVYGYTF. The chain has TRBV29-1 and TRBJ1-2; absent DNA, TCRdb's TRBD1 call cannot be checked. Per germline, CDR1 SQVTM and CDR2 ANQGSEA. CDR3 length: 15 amino acids.